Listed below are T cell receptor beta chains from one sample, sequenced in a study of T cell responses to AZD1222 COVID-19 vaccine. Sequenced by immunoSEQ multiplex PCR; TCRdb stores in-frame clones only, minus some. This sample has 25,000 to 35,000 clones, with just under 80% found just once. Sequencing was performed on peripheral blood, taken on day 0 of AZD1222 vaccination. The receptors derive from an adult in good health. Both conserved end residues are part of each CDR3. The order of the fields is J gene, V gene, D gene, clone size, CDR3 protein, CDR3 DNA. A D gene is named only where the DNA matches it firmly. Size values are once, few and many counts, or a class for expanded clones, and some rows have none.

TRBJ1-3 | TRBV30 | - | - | CAWEVFRPGLGNTIYF | TGTGCCTGGGAGGTCTTTAGGCCGGGTTTGGGAAACACCATATATTTT
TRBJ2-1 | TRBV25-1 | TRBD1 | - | CASIYRGINEQFF | TGTGCCAGCATTTACAGGGGGATCAATGAGCAGTTCTTC
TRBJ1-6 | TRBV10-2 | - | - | CASSEGQGMTPLHF | TGCGCCAGCAGTGAGGGGCAGGGAATGACACCCCTCCACTTT
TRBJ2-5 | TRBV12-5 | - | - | CASGSPQDGAKMETQYF | TGTGCTAGTGGTTCCCCCCAGGACGGAGCCAAAATGGAGACCCAGTACTTC
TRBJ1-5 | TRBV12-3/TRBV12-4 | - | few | CASSLRLDQPQHF | TGTGCCAGCAGTTTACGCCTGGATCAGCCCCAGCATTTT
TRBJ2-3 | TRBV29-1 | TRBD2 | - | CSVWTSGTFGYF | TGCAGCGTTTGGACTAGCGGGACGTTTGGGTATTTT
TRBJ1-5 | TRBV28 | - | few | CASSLGGQPQHF | TGTGCCAGCAGTTTGGGGGGACAGCCCCAGCATTTT
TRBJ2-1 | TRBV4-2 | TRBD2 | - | CASSQPGLADYNEQFF | TGTGCCAGCAGCCAGCCGGGACTAGCGGATTACAATGAGCAGTTCTTC
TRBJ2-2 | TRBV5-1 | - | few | CASSLAAGDTGELFF | TGCGCCAGCAGCTTGGCGGCAGGGGACACCGGGGAGCTGTTTTTT
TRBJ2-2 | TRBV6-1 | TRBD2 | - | CASSGRLAGKENTGELFF | TGTGCCAGCAGTGGGCGACTAGCGGGAAAGGAGAACACCGGGGAGCTGTTTTTT
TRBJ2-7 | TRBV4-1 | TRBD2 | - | CASSLAGGSYEQYF | TGCGCCAGCAGTCTAGCGGGGGGCTCCTACGAGCAGTACTTC
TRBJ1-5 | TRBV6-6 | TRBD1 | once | CASSRRAGTGGYSNQPQHF | TGTGCCAGCAGTCGCCGGGCCGGGACAGGGGGATATAGCAATCAGCCCCAGCATTTT
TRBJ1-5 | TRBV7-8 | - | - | CASSLVGSSNQPQHF | TGTGCCAGCAGCTTAGTGGGCAGCAGCAATCAGCCCCAGCATTTT
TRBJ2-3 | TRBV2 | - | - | CASSTERYTDTQYF | TGTGCCAGCAGCACTGAGCGGTACACAGATACGCAGTATTTT
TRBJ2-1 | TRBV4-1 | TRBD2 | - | CASARGGRDNEQFF | TGCGCCAGCGCTCGGGGGGGGAGAGACAATGAGCAGTTCTTC
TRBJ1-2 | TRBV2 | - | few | CASSYDRHGYTF | TGTGCCAGCAGTTACGACAGGCATGGCTACACCTTC
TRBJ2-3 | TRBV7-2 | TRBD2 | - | CASSPGGSGSRADTQYF | TGTGCCAGCAGCCCGGGGGGGAGCGGGAGTCGGGCAGATACGCAGTATTTT
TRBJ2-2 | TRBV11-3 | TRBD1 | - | CASSLRGQATGELFF | TGTGCCAGCAGCTTAAGGGGGCAGGCAACCGGGGAGCTGTTTTTT
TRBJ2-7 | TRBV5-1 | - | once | CASSLGDRGGYEQYF | TGCGCCAGCAGCTTGGGTGACAGGGGAGGGTACGAGCAGTACTTC
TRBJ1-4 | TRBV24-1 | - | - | CATSDPRGRDEKLFF | TGTGCCACCAGTGACCCCAGAGGGCGCGATGAAAAACTGTTTTTT
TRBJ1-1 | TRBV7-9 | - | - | CASSRGTEAFF | TGTGCCAGCAGCAGGGGCACTGAAGCTTTCTTT
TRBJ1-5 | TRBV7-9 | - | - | CASSGEGQPQHF | TGTGCCAGCAGTGGGGAGGGCCAGCCCCAGCATTTT
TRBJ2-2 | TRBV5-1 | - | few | CASSSNTGELFF | TGCGCCAGCAGCTCGAACACCGGGGAGCTGTTTTTT
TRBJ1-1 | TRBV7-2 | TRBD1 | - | CASSEWGQGSTEAFF | TGTGCCAGCAGCGAATGGGGACAGGGAAGCACTGAAGCTTTCTTT
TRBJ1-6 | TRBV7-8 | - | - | CASRKNPVPGSYNSPLHF | TGTGCCAGCAGAAAAAACCCGGTCCCGGGCTCCTATAATTCACCCCTCCACTTT
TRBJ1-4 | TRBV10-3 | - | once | CAIRDRATNEKLFF | TGTGCCATCAGGGACCGAGCAACTAATGAAAAACTGTTTTTT
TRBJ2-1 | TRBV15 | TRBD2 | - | CATSYPGGGRAQQFF | TGTGCCACCAGCTACCCCGGCGGCGGGAGAGCTCAGCAGTTCTTC
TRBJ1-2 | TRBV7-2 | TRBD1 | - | CASRPGQGYGYTF | TGTGCCAGCAGACCCGGACAGGGCTATGGCTACACCTTC
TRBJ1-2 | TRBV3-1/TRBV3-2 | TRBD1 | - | CASSQYDRGGYTF | TGTGCCAGCAGCCAATACGACAGGGGCGGCTACACCTTC
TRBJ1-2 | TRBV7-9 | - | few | CASHGGIEPHYGYTF | TGTGCCAGTCACGGCGGGATTGAACCCCACTATGGCTACACCTTC
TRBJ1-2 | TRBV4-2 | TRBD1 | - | CASSRPQGDYGYTF | TGTGCCAGCAGCCGCCCGCAGGGGGACTATGGCTACACCTTC
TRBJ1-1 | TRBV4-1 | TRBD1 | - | CASSQAGGRGRMNTEAFF | TGCGCCAGCAGCCAAGCTGGAGGTAGGGGGCGGATGAACACTGAAGCTTTCTTT
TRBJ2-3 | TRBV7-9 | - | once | CASSLVGADTQYF | TGTGCCAGCAGCTTGGTGGGGGCAGATACGCAGTATTTT
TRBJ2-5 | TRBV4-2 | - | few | CASSQGRVGETQYF | TGTGCCAGCAGCCAAGGCAGGGTGGGCGAGACCCAGTACTTC
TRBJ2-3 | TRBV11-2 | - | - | CASSLARAGKSTDTQYF | TGTGCCAGCAGCTTAGCACGGGCGGGCAAAAGCACAGATACGCAGTATTTT
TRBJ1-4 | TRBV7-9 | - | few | CASSPQDGEKLFF | TGTGCCAGCAGCCCACAGGACGGTGAAAAACTGTTTTTT